This is a list of T cell receptor beta chains from one sample in a study of OX40 agonist ivuxolimab in advanced cancers. Libraries were prepared by immunoSEQ multiplex PCR; TCRdb keeps only in-frame clonotypes and omits some of them. The repertoire includes over 40,000 clones, roughly 87% of them detected once, and about 14% sits in the top ten. The material was CD4+ or CD8+ T cells sorted from blood, obtained in a trial of the OX40 agonist ivuxolimab. These receptors all stem from an adult with an advanced solid tumor such as melanoma, head and neck, liver or kidney cancer. The CDR3 runs from the conserved cysteine through the conserved F or W. The D gene is left open where the match is weak. Size values are once, few and many counts, or a class for expanded clones, and some rows have none.

clone_size: few; j_call: TRBJ1-2; d_call: NA; v_call: TRBV7-8; cdr3_nt: TGTGCCAGCAGCTTAGCCTCAACAGGAGGCTATGGCTACACCTTC; cdr3_aa: CASSLASTGGYGYTF
clone_size: once; j_call: TRBJ2-5; d_call: TRBD2; v_call: TRBV5-1; cdr3_nt: TGCGCCAGCAGCTCCGGACTAGCGGAAGAGACCCAGTACTTC; cdr3_aa: CASSSGLAEETQYF
clone_size: NA; j_call: TRBJ2-2; d_call: NA; v_call: TRBV5-1; cdr3_nt: TGCGCCAGCAGCACTACCCTGGGACACTTCGGGGAGCTGTTTTTT; cdr3_aa: CASSTTLGHFGELFF
clone_size: NA; j_call: TRBJ2-5; d_call: NA; v_call: TRBV19; cdr3_nt: TGTGCCAGTAGTACCCTCGACCGACAGGCCCAAGAGACCCAGTACTTC; cdr3_aa: CASSTLDRQAQETQYF
clone_size: once; j_call: TRBJ2-7; d_call: NA; v_call: TRBV29-1; cdr3_nt: TGCAGCGCCCGAGGCGGGCAGGGCCACGAGCAGTACTTC; cdr3_aa: CSARGGQGHEQYF
clone_size: NA; j_call: TRBJ2-2; d_call: NA; v_call: TRBV13; cdr3_nt: TGTGCCAGCAGCGCCCGGACAGTTTTTAACACCGGGGAGCTGTTTTTT; cdr3_aa: CASSARTVFNTGELFF
clone_size: few; j_call: TRBJ1-6; d_call: NA; v_call: TRBV19; cdr3_nt: TGTGCCAGTAGTGTGGTCCATAATTCACCCCTCCACTTT; cdr3_aa: CASSVVHNSPLHF
clone_size: once; j_call: TRBJ2-7; d_call: NA; v_call: TRBV11-1; cdr3_nt: TGTGCCAGCAGCCGGGCAGACCTCTACGAGCAGTACTTC; cdr3_aa: CASSRADLYEQYF
clone_size: once; j_call: TRBJ2-1; d_call: NA; v_call: TRBV18; cdr3_nt: TGTGCCAGCTCACTGTTAGGGGCAACCTACAATGAGCAGTTCTTC; cdr3_aa: CASSLLGATYNEQFF
clone_size: NA; j_call: TRBJ2-3; d_call: NA; v_call: TRBV27; cdr3_nt: TGTGCCAGCAGAGTCTGGGGGGATACGCAGTATTTT; cdr3_aa: CASRVWGDTQYF
clone_size: NA; j_call: TRBJ1-2; d_call: NA; v_call: TRBV6-5; cdr3_nt: TGTGCCAGCAGTTACCTCGGGAGTGGCTACACCTTC; cdr3_aa: CASSYLGSGYTF
clone_size: NA; j_call: TRBJ1-5; d_call: NA; v_call: TRBV19; cdr3_nt: TGTGCCAGTAATCACAGGGACGGGCGCAATCAGCCCCAGCATTTT; cdr3_aa: CASNHRDGRNQPQHF
clone_size: NA; j_call: TRBJ2-7; d_call: TRBD2; v_call: TRBV2; cdr3_nt: TGTGCCAGCAGTGGTCCAGCGGGAGGCTACGAGCAGTACTTC; cdr3_aa: CASSGPAGGYEQYF
clone_size: NA; j_call: TRBJ2-3; d_call: TRBD2; v_call: TRBV18; cdr3_nt: TGTGCCAGCTCACCCCCTAGCGGGAGGGGGCCAGATACGCAGTATTTT; cdr3_aa: CASSPPSGRGPDTQYF
clone_size: NA; j_call: TRBJ2-5; d_call: TRBD1; v_call: TRBV6-1; cdr3_nt: TGTGCCAGCAGTTCCGAACCGGGACAGCAAAAGACCCAGTACTTC; cdr3_aa: CASSSEPGQQKTQYF
clone_size: NA; j_call: TRBJ2-7; d_call: NA; v_call: TRBV25-1; cdr3_nt: TGTGCCAGCAGTGAATTGCGGACCTCGGGCGAGCAGTACTTC; cdr3_aa: CASSELRTSGEQYF